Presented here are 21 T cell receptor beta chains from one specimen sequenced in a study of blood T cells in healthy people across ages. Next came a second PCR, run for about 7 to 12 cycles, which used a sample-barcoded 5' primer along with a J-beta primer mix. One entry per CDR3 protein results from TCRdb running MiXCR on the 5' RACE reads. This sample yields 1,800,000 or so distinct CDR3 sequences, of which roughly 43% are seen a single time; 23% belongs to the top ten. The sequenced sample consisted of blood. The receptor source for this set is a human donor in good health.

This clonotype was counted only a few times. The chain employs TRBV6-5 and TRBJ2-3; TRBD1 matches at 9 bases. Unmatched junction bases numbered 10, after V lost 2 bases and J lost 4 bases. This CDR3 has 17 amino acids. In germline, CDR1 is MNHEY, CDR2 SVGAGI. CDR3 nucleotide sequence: TGTGCCAGCAGTTACAAAAAACAGGGGGCATATGCAGATACGCAGTATTTT. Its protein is CASSYKKQGAYADTQYF.

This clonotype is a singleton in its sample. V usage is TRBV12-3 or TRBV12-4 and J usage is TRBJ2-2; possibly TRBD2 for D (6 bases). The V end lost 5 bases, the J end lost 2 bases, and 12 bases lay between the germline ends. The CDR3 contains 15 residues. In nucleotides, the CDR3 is TGTGCCAGCAGTCCCGTAGCGGATAACACCGGGGAGCTGTTTTTT. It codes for CASSPVADNTGELFF.

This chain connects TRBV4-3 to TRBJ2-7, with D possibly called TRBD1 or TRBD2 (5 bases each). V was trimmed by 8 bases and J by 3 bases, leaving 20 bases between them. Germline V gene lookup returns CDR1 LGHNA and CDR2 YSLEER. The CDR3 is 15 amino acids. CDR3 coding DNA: TGCGCCAGCTCCCCTGGGATCAGGGAGTTCTACGAGCAGTACTTC. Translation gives CASSPGIREFYEQYF.

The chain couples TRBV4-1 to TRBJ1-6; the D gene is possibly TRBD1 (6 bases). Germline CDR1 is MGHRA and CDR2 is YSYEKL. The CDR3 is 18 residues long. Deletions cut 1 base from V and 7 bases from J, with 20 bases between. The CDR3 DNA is TGCGCCAGCAGCCAAGGCGTTCTGGGGACAATGCAGAATTCACCCCTCCACTTT. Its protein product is CASSQGVLGTMQNSPLHF.

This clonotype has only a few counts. CDR3 nucleotides: TGTGCCAGCAGCGTAGGAGGAGAGAATAATTCACCCCTCCACTTT. Translated: CASSVGGENNSPLHF. This chain connects TRBV9 to TRBJ1-6; no definite D call. CDR3 length: 15 amino acids. Germline V gives CDR1 SGDLS, CDR2 YYNGEE. The V end was cut by 0 bases, the J end by 5 bases, with 9 bases between. Full variable domain (outside the CDR3, taken from reference TRBV9 and TRBJ1-6): DSGVTQTPKHLITATGQRVTLRCSPRSGDLSVYWYQQSLDQGLQFLIQYYNGEERAKGNILERFSAQQFPDLHSELNLSSLELGDSALYFCASSVGGENNSPLHFGNGTRLTVT.

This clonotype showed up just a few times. The CDR3 sequence is CASSGATAGGAYEQYF. The CDR3 nucleotides are TGTGCCAGCAGCGGAGCGACCGCGGGGGGCGCCTACGAGCAGTACTTC. The V and J genes are TRBV4-2 and TRBJ2-7, with 8 bases identical to TRBD2. V lost 5 bases, J lost 2 bases, and 11 bases stayed unmatched. The CDR3 is 16 residues long. CDR1 LGHNA and CDR2 YNFKEQ come from the germline V gene.

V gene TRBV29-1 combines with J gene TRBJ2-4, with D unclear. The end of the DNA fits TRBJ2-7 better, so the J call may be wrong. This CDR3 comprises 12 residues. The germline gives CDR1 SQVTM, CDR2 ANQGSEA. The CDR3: CSVRRVSYEQYF. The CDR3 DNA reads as TGCAGCGTTAGACGGGTCTCCTACGAGCAGTACTTC.

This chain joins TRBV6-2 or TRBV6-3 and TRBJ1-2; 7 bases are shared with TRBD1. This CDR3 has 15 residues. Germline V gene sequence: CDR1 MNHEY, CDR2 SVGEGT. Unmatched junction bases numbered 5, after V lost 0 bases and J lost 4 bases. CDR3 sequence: CASSYSQDRIYGYTF. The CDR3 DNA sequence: TGTGCCAGCAGTTACTCGCAGGACAGGATCTATGGCTACACCTTC.

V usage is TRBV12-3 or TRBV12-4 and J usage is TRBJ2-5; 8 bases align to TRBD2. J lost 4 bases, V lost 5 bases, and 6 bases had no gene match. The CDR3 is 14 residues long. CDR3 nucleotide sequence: TGTGCCAGCAGTATAGGCGGGAGGAGAGAGACCCAGTACTTC. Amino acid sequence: CASSIGGRRETQYF.

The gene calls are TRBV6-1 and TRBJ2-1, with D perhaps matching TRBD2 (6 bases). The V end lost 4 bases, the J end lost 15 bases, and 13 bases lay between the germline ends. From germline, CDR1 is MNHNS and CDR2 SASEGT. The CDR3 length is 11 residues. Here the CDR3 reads CASSVGGKGFF. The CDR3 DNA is TGTGCCAGCAGTGTGGGAGGCAAGGGGTTCTTC.

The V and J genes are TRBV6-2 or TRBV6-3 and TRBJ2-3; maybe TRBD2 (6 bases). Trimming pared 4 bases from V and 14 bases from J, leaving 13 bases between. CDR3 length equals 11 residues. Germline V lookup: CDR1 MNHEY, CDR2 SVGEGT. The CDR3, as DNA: TGTGCCAGCAGTTCGGGACTCTTGCCGTATTTT. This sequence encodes CASSSGLLPYF.

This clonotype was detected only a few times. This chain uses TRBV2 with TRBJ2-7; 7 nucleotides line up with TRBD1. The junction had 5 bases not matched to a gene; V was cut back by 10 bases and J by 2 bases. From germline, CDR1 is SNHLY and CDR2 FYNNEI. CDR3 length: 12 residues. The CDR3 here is CATIQGTYEQYF. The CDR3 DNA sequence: TGTGCCACCATACAGGGGACCTACGAGCAGTACTTC. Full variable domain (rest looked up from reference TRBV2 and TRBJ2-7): EPEVTQTPSHQVTQMGQEVILRCVPISNHLYFYWYRQILGQKVEFLVSFYNNEISEKSEIFDDQFSVERPDGSNFTLKIRSTKLEDSAMYFCATIQGTYEQYFGPGTRLTVT.

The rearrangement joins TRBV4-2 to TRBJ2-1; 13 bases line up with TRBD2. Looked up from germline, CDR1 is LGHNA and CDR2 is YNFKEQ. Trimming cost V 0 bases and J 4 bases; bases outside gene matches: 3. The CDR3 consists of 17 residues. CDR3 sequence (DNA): TGTGCCAGCAGCCAAGATTGGACTAGCGGGGGTTACAATGAGCAGTTCTTC. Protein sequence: CASSQDWTSGGYNEQFF.

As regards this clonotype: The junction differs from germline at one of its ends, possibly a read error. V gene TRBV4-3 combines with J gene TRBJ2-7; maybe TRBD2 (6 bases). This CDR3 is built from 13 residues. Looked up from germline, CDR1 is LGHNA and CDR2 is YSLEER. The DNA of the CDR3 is TGCACCAGCAGCGAAGGACTAATCAGGAGCCAGTACTTC. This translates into CTSSEGLIRSQYF.

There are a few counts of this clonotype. CDR3 coding DNA: TGTGCCAGCAGTTTCGGAGGGACAGTATTTTCTGGGGCCAACGTCCTGACTTTC. It encodes CASSFGGTVFSGANVLTF. V and J are TRBV12-3 or TRBV12-4 and TRBJ2-6, with D possibly being TRBD1 (7 bases). Trimming removed 3 bases at V and 1 base at J, with 16 bases between. The CDR3 covers 18 residues.

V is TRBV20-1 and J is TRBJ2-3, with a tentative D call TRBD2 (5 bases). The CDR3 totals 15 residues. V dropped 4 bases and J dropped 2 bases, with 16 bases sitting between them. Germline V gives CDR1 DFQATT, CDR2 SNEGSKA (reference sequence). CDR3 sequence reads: CSANPPSGNTDTQYF. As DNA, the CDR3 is TGCAGTGCTAACCCCCCAAGCGGAAACACAGATACGCAGTATTTT.

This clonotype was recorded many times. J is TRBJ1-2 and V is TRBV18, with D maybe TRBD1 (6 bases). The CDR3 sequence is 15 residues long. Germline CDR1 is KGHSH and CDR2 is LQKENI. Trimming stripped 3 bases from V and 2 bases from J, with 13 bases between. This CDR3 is CASSPRTGTNYGYTF. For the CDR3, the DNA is TGTGCCAGCTCACCTCGAACCGGGACAAACTATGGCTACACCTTC. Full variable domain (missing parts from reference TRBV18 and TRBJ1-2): NAGVMQNPRHLVRRRGQEARLRCSPMKGHSHVYWYRQLPEEGLKFMVYLQKENIIDESGMPKERFSAEFPKEGPSILRIQQVVRGDSAAYFCASSPRTGTNYGYTFGSGTRLTVV.

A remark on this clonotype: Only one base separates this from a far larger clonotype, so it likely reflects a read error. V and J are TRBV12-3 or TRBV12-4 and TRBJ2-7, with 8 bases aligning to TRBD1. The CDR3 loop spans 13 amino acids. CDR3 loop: CACSLDRGYEQYF. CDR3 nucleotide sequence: TGTGCCTGCAGTTTAGACAGGGGCTACGAGCAGTACTTC.

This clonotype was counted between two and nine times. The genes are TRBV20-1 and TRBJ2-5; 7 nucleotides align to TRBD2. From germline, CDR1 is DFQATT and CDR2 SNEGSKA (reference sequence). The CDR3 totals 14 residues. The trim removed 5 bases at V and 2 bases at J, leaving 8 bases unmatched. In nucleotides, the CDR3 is TGCAGTGCTTGGAATGAGCGGGGACAAGAGACCCAGTACTTC. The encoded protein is CSAWNERGQETQYF.

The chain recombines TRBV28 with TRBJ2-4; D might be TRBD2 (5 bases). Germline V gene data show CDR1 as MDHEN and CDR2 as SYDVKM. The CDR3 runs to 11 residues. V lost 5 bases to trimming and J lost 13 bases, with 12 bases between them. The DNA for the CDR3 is TGTGCCAGCAGTACCCCGAGGGAGCAGTACTTC. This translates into CASSTPREQYF.

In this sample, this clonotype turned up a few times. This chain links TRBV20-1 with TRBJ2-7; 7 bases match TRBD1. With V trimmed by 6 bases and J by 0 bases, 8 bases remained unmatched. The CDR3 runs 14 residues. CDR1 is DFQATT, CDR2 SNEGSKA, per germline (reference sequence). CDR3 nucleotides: TGCAGTGCCCCACCGACAGGGTTCTCCTACGAGCAGTACTTC. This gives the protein CSAPPTGFSYEQYF.